The 10 T cell receptor beta chains listed next were all sequenced from one sample in a study of patients and donors after allogeneic stem cell transplantation. MiXCR, run by TCRdb on the RT-PCR reads, gives a single entry per CDR3 protein. The repertoire holds about 57,000 distinct CDR3 sequences, with about an eighth as singletons. The source material was blood, either unsorted or a sorted T cell fraction (not recorded which). Receptor source: a human donor who was either an allogeneic HSCT recipient or a stem cell or donor lymphocyte infusion donor (not recorded which). It is not recorded whose cells these are; they may come from a transplant donor.

This clonotype showed up just a few times. This sequence joins TRBV7-9 and TRBJ2-1; 15 bases line up with TRBD2. Germline V CDR1 and CDR2: SEHNR, FQNEAQ (reference sequence). The CDR3 length is 16 residues. The junction had 2 bases not matched to a gene; V was cut back by 2 bases and J by 6 bases. The chain's CDR3 is CASSLRTSGRANEQFF. The CDR3 bases are TGTGCCAGCAGCTTAAGGACTAGCGGGAGGGCCAATGAGCAGTTCTTC.

In this sample, this clonotype turned up a few times. This CDR3 reads CSVDGASGSYEQYF. In nucleotides, the CDR3 is TGCAGCGTTGATGGGGCTAGCGGCTCCTACGAGCAGTACTTC. V usage is TRBV29-1 and J usage is TRBJ2-7; TRBD2 agrees at 7 bases. Losses at the gene ends were 3 bases for V and 0 bases for J; bases not matched to a gene: 5. The germline CDR1 and CDR2 sequences are SQVTM and ANQGSEA. The CDR3 covers 14 residues.

This clonotype was seen repeatedly, ten times or more. The chain has TRBV18 and TRBJ1-3; D not resolved. Germline CDR1 KGHSH, CDR2 LQKENI. Deletions cut 5 bases from V and 0 bases from J, with 8 bases between. The CDR3 is made up of 14 amino acids. The CDR3 loop is CASSSLDSGNTIYF. CDR3 nucleotide sequence: TGTGCCAGCTCATCGTTAGACTCTGGAAACACCATATATTTT. Full variable domain (missing parts from reference TRBV18 and TRBJ1-3): NAGVMQNPRHLVRRRGQEARLRCSPMKGHSHVYWYRQLPEEGLKFMVYLQKENIIDESGMPKERFSAEFPKEGPSILRIQQVVRGDSAAYFCASSSLDSGNTIYFGEGSWLTVV.

The chain uses TRBV7-9 and TRBJ2-1; the D is unclear. CDR3 length: 15 residues. V lost 5 bases and J lost 0, with 11 bases in between. CDR1 and CDR2 (germline): SEHNR, FQNEAQ (reference sequence). Written as DNA, the CDR3 is TGTGCCAGCAGCCCCGACTTAAGCTCCTACAATGAGCAGTTCTTC. This sequence encodes CASSPDLSSYNEQFF.

This clonotype was recorded a few times. The chain combines TRBV19 with TRBJ2-1; possibly TRBD1 or TRBD2 for D (5 bases each). This CDR3 is built from 14 residues. The germline V and J ends were trimmed by 7 bases and 2 bases, with 12 bases remaining between them. Germline CDR1 and CDR2: LNHDA and SQIVND (reference sequence). The CDR3 DNA is TGTGCCAGTAACCGGGACGGAACCTACAATGAGCAGTTCTTC. This gives the protein CASNRDGTYNEQFF.

This clonotype has ten or more counts. The V call is TRBV5-8, the J call TRBJ1-5, with D perhaps TRBD1 (6 bases). Germline values: CDR1 SGHTS, CDR2 YDEGEE. The germline V and J ends were trimmed by 4 bases and 1 base, with 9 bases remaining between them. The CDR3 extends over 14 amino acids. The CDR3 region has the DNA TGTGCCAGCAGCCATGACAGGAGCAATCAGCCCCAGCATTTT. Its translation: CASSHDRSNQPQHF.

This clonotype was seen more than once but under ten times. The chain is built from TRBV7-9 and TRBJ1-5, with D possibly TRBD1 on 6 matching bases. Looked up from germline, CDR1 is SEHNR and CDR2 is FQNEAQ (reference sequence). Trimming cost V 5 bases and J 7 bases, with 18 bases left between them. This CDR3 spans 15 amino acids. The CDR3 is CASSPSRGVGQPQHF. The CDR3 coding sequence is TGTGCCAGCAGCCCAAGCAGGGGTGTTGGGCAGCCCCAGCATTTT.

Within the sample, this clonotype is medium-sized. The chain couples TRBV5-4 to TRBJ1-4; 9 bases map to TRBD1. Germline V gene lookup returns CDR1 SGHNT and CDR2 YYREEE (reference sequence). Losses at the gene ends were 3 bases for V and 5 bases for J; bases not matched to a gene: 2. The CDR3 covers 14 residues. The CDR3 DNA sequence: TGTGCCAGCAGCTATGGGACAGGGAATGAAAAACTGTTTTTT. This gives the protein CASSYGTGNEKLFF.

This clonotype was counted at least ten times. The J gene is TRBJ2-7, the V gene TRBV10-3, with TRBD2 matching over 9 bases. Looked up from germline, CDR1 is ENHRY and CDR2 is SYGVKD. Trimming cost V 3 bases and J 3 bases; bases outside gene matches: 3. The CDR3 totals 14 residues. Written as DNA, the CDR3 is TGTGCCATCAGTGAACGACTAGCGGACTACGAGCAGTACTTC. Its translation: CAISERLADYEQYF.

This chain uses TRBV2 with TRBJ2-2, with a tentative D call TRBD1 (5 bases). The CDR3 covers 14 residues. The germline CDR1 and CDR2 sequences are SNHLY and FYNNEI. The V and J ends lost 4 bases and 3 bases respectively, with 9 bases between them. CDR3 amino acids: CASSVVRDTGELFF. For the CDR3, the DNA is TGTGCCAGCAGTGTCGTCAGGGACACCGGGGAGCTGTTTTTT. Combining the CDR3 with reference TRBV2 and TRBJ2-2 gives the whole variable domain EPEVTQTPSHQVTQMGQEVILRCVPISNHLYFYWYRQILGQKVEFLVSFYNNEISEKSEIFDDQFSVERPDGSNFTLKIRSTKLEDSAMYFCASSVVRDTGELFFGEGSRLTVL.